The 12 T cell receptor beta chains listed next were all sequenced from one sample in a study of T-cell reconstitution after alpha-beta-depleted transplantation in children. Unique molecular identifiers were used to barcode this TCRbeta library. TCRdb analysed the PCR reads with MiXCR anew, one entry per CDR3 protein. The top ten hold 0.65% to 0.9% of the sample, which has under 850,000 distinct CDR3 sequences, over 10% seen once. This material consisted of PBMCs, taken before TCRalphabeta/CD19-depleted stem cell transplant. Receptors originate from a girl aged 2 to 9 with congenital amegakaryocytic thrombocytopenia, due to receive a stem cell transplant.

This clonotype was detected a few times. The V gene is TRBV25-1, the J gene TRBJ2-7; no clear D gene. CDR3 length: 15 residues. Germline V lookup: CDR1 MGHDK, CDR2 SYGVNS. Trimming removed 0 bases at V and 2 bases at J, with 11 bases between. The CDR3, as DNA: TGTGCCAGCAGTGAATATGACGGCGGTACCTACGAGCAGTACTTC. This sequence encodes CASSEYDGGTYEQYF.

Here the CDR3 reads CASSWGQVSFSYNEQFF. CDR3 nucleotides: TGCGCCAGCAGCTGGGGGCAGGTTAGCTTCTCCTACAATGAGCAGTTCTTC. The chain recombines TRBV5-1 with TRBJ2-1; D perhaps matches TRBD1 (6 bases). Trimming took 3 bases from V and 0 from J, leaving 16 bases between them. Germline assignment: CDR1 SGHRS and CDR2 YFSETQ. This CDR3 region has 17 residues.

This clonotype showed up just a few times. CDR3 nucleotides: TGCAGCACCAGACTAGGAAGGGACTACGAGCAGTACTTC. Its translation is CSTRLGRDYEQYF. The chain joins TRBV20-1 to TRBJ2-7; D may be TRBD2 (6 bases). Germline V gene lookup returns CDR1 DFQATT and CDR2 SNEGSKA (reference sequence). The CDR3 sequence is 13 residues long.

This chain links TRBV5-1 with TRBJ2-7, with 7 bases matching TRBD2. Germline CDR1 SGHRS, CDR2 YFSETQ. With 2 bases clipped from V and 3 bases from J, the junction kept 5 bases outside the gene matches. The CDR3 contains 14 residues. The CDR3 sequence is CASSFSAGDYEQYF. CDR3 DNA: TGCGCCAGCAGCTTTTCGGCGGGAGACTACGAGCAGTACTTC.

This clonotype was seen only a few times. This may arise from a read error, as a much more abundant clone is one base away. The rearrangement joins TRBV7-6 to TRBJ2-2, with D uncertain. V lost 5 bases and J 7 bases, leaving 8 bases between the germline ends. Looked up from germline, CDR1 is SGHVS and CDR2 is FNYEAQ. The CDR3 spans 12 residues. In DNA, the CDR3 is TGTGCCAGCAGCCCTACTGGCGGGGAGCTGTTTTTT. This encodes CASSPTGGELFF.

The V and J genes are TRBV6-2 or TRBV6-3 and TRBJ2-2, with a possible D match to TRBD2 (6 bases). CDR1 is MNHEY, CDR2 SVGEGT, per germline. This CDR3 spans 18 amino acids. V was trimmed by 6 bases and J by 8 bases, leaving 28 bases between them. CDR3 in amino acids: CASSRYLRRGASNGELFF. CDR3 DNA sequence: TGTGCCAGCAGCCGATACCTGCGGAGGGGCGCCTCTAATGGGGAGCTGTTTTTT.

This clonotype appeared a few times. The V and J genes are TRBV27 and TRBJ2-7; a possible D gene is TRBD2 (6 bases). CDR1 and CDR2 (germline): MNHEY, SMNVEV (reference sequence). The CDR3 consists of 13 residues. V lost 6 bases to trimming and J lost 9 bases, with 18 bases between them. CDR3 nucleotide sequence: TGTGCCAGCAGATTAATAACTGGGGGGTGGCAGTACTTC. Protein: CASRLITGGWQYF.

This clonotype has a count of ten or more. The chain combines TRBV10-3 with TRBJ2-5; TRBD2 aligns across 13 bases. The CDR3 consists of 15 residues. The V gene end was trimmed by 10 bases and the J gene end by 3 bases; junction bases not matched to a gene: 8. Germline V lookup: CDR1 ENHRY, CDR2 SYGVKD. The chain's CDR3 is CASGTSGDRKETQYF. The CDR3 nucleotides are TGTGCCAGCGGGACTAGCGGGGACCGAAAAGAGACCCAGTACTTC.

This clonotype was picked up a small number of times. This chain connects TRBV6-1 to TRBJ1-2; 10 bases agree with TRBD1. Germline lookup yields CDR1 MNHNS and CDR2 SASEGT. Unmatched junction bases numbered 10, after V lost 6 bases and J lost 0 bases. This CDR3 has 17 amino acids. The CDR3 sequence: CASRNRDRGLANYGYTF. CDR3 nucleotides: TGTGCCAGCAGAAACAGGGACAGGGGCTTAGCTAACTATGGCTACACCTTC.

This clonotype appeared a few times. The V call is TRBV5-1, the J call TRBJ2-1; 8 bases are shared with TRBD2. Germline V gene sequence: CDR1 SGHRS, CDR2 YFSETQ. The CDR3 has 20 amino acids. After removal of 1 base from V and 0 bases from J, the junction contained 15 bases not matched to a gene. CDR3 nucleotides: TGCGCCAGCAGCTTGAGGGGGGGGGATACAGGGACTAGCTCCTACAATGAGCAGTTCTTC. It codes for CASSLRGGDTGTSSYNEQFF.

This clonotype has just a few counts. This CDR3 is CASSPGQLKETQYF. For the CDR3, the DNA is TGTGCCAGCAGCCCGGGACAGTTAAAAGAGACCCAGTACTTC. The chain carries TRBV7-6 and TRBJ2-5; TRBD1 matches at 7 bases. CDR1 SGHVS and CDR2 FNYEAQ come from the germline V gene. V shed 5 bases and J 3 bases; nucleotides not matched to a gene: 6. The CDR3 sequence is 14 residues long.

The sample holds many counts of this clonotype. This chain links TRBV12-3 or TRBV12-4 with TRBJ1-6, with 10 bases lining up with TRBD1. The V segment lost 2 bases and the J segment 5 bases; nucleotides outside the gene matches: 6. The CDR3 sequence is 17 residues long. This CDR3 is CASSLRAGQGNNSPLHF. CDR3 in DNA: TGTGCCAGCAGTTTAAGGGCGGGACAGGGGAATAATTCACCCCTCCACTTT.